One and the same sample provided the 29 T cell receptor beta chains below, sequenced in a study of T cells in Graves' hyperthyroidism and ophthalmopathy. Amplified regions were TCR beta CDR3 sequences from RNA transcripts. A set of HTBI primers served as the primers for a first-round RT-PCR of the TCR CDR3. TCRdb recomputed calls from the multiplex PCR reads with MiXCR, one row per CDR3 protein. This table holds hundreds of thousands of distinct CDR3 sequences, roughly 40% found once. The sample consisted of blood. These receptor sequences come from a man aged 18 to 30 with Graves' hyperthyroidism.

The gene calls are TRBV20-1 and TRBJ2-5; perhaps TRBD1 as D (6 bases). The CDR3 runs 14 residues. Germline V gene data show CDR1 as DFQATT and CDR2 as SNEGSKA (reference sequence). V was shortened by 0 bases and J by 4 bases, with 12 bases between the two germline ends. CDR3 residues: CSAREGTRGETQYF. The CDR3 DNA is TGCAGTGCTAGAGAGGGCACCAGGGGAGAGACCCAGTACTTC.

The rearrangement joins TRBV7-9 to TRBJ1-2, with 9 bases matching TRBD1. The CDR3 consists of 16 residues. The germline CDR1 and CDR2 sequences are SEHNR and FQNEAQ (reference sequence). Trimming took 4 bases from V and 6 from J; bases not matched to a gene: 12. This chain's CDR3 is CASSSRRTGEDDGYTF. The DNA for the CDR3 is TGTGCCAGCAGCTCCCGAAGGACAGGGGAGGACGATGGCTACACCTTC.

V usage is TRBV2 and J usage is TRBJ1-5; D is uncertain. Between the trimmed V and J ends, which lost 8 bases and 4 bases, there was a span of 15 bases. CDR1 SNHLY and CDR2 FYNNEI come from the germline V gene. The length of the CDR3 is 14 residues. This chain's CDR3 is CASHGEANNQPQHF. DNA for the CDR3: TGTGCCAGCCATGGAGAGGCAAATAATCAGCCCCAGCATTTT.

The CDR3 spells CATGTGGALQPQHF. The CDR3 DNA reads as TGTGCCACCGGGACAGGGGGTGCTCTACAGCCCCAGCATTTT. J is TRBJ1-5 and V is TRBV10-3; 11 positions agree with TRBD1. J gave up 7 bases and V 10 bases, and 9 bases lay outside the gene matches. The CDR3 is made up of 14 amino acids. The germline gives CDR1 ENHRY, CDR2 SYGVKD.

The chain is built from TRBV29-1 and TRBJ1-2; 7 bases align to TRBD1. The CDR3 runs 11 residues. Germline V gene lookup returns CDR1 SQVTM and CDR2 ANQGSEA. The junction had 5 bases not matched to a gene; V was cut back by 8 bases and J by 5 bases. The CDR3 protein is CSLDRIYGYTF. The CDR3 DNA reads TGCAGCTTGGACAGGATATATGGCTACACCTTC.

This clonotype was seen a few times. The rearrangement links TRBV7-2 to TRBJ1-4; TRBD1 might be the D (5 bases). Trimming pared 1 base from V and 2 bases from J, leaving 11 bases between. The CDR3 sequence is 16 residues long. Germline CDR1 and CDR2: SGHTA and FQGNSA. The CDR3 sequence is CASSLDWGRTNEKLFF. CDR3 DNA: TGTGCCAGCAGCTTAGACTGGGGGAGGACTAATGAAAAACTGTTTTTT.

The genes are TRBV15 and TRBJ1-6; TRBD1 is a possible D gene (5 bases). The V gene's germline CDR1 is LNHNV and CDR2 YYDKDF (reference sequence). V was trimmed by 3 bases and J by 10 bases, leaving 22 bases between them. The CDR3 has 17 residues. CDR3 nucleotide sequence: TGTGCCACCAGCAGCCCTTACACGGGGCAGGGCGGATCACCCCTCCACTTT. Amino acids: CATSSPYTGQGGSPLHF.

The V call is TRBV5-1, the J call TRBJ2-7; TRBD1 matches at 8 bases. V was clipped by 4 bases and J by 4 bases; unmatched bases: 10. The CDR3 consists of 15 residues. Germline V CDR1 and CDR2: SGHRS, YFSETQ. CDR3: CASSPSGQGIYEQYF. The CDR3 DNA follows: TGCGCCAGCAGCCCGAGCGGACAGGGAATATACGAGCAGTACTTC. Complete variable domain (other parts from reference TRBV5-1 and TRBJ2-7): KAGVTQTPRYLIKTRGQQVTLSCSPISGHRSVSWYQQTPGQGLQFLFEYFSETQRNKGNFPGRFSGRQFSNSRSEMNVSTLELGDSALYLCASSPSGQGIYEQYFGPGTRLTVT.

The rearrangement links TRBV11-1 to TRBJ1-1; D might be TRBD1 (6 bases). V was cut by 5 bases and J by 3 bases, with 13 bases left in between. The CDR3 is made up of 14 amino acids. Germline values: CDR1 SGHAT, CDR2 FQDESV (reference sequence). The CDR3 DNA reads TGTGCCAGCAGCCCGGACAGCTCCTACACTGAAGCTTTCTTT. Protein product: CASSPDSSYTEAFF.

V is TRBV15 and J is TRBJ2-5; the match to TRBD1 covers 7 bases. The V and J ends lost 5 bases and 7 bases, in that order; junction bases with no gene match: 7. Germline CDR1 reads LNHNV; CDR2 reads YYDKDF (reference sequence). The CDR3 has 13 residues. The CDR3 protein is CATSADRAGTQYF. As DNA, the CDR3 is TGTGCCACCAGCGCTGACAGGGCAGGGACCCAGTACTTC.

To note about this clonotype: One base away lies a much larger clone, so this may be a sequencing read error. The CDR3 loop is CATSDPGELFF. The CDR3 DNA sequence: TGTGCCACCAGTGACCCCGGGGAGCTGTTTTTT. The chain couples TRBV24-1 to TRBJ2-2; no definite D call. The CDR3 consists of 11 residues. Trimming pared 4 bases from V and 6 bases from J, leaving 2 bases between. Germline V lookup: CDR1 KGHDR, CDR2 SFDVKD.

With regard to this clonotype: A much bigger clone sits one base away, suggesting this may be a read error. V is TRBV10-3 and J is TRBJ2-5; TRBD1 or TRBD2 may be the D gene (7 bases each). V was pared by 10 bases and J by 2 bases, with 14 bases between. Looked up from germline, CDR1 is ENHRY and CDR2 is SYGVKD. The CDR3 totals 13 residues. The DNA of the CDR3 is TGTGCCACCACAGGGGAGGGGCAAGAGACCCAGTACTTC. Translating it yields CATTGEGQETQYF.

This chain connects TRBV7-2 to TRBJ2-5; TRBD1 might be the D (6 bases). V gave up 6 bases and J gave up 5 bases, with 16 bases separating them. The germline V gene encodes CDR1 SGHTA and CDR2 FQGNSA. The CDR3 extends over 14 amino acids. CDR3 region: CASSVFRGGETQYF. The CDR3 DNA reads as TGTGCCAGCAGTGTATTCAGGGGTGGGGAGACCCAGTACTTC.

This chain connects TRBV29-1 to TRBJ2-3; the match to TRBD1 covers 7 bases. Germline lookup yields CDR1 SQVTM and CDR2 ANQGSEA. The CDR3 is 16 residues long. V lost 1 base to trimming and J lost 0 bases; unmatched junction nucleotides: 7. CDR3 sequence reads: CSVEGGQPKSTDTQYF. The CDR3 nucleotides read TGCAGCGTTGAAGGGGGACAGCCTAAGAGCACAGATACGCAGTATTTT.

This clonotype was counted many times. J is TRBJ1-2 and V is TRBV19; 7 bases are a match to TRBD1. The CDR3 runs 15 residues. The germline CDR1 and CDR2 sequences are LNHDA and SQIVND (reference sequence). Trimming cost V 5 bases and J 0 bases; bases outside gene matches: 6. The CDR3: CASSPRDSPNYGYTF. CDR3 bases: TGTGCCAGTAGTCCCCGGGACAGCCCTAACTATGGCTACACCTTC.

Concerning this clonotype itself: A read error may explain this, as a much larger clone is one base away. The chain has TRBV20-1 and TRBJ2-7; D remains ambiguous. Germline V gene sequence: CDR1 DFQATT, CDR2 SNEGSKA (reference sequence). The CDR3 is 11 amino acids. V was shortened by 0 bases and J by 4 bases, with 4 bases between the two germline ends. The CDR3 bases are TGCAGTGCTAGAGAGATTTACGAGCAGTACTTC. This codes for CSAREIYEQYF.

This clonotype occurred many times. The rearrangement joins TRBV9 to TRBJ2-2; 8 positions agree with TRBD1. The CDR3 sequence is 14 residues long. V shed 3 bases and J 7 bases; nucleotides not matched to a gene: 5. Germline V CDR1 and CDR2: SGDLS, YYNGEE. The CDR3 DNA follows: TGTGCCAGCAGCGCACGACAGGGGATCGGGGAGCTGTTTTTT. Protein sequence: CASSARQGIGELFF.

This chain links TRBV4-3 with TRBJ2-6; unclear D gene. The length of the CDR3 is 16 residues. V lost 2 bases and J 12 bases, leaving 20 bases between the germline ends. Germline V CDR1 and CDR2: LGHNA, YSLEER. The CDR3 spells CASSQYVRSGSSVLTF. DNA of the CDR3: TGCGCCAGCAGCCAATATGTTCGATCAGGTAGTAGCGTCCTGACTTTC.

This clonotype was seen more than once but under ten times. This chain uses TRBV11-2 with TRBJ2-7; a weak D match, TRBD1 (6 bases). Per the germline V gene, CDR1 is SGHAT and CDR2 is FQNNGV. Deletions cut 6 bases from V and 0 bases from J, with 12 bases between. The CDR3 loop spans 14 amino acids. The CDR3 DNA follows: TGTGCCAGCAGTGAATGGGACACCTCCTACGAGCAGTACTTC. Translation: CASSEWDTSYEQYF.

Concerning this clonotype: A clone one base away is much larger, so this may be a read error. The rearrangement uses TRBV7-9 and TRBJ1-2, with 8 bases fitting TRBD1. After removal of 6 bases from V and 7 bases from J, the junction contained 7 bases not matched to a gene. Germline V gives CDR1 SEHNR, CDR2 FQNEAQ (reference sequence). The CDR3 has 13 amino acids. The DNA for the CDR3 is TGTGCCAGCAGTTACGAACAGGGGGGTGGCTACACCTTC. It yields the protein CASSYEQGGGYTF.

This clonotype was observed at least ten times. CDR3 residues: CASSSSGAETQYF. The CDR3 DNA is TGTGCCAGCAGTAGCAGCGGGGCAGAGACCCAGTACTTC. The chain is built from TRBV7-9 and TRBJ2-5; TRBD2 agrees at 7 bases. The CDR3 has 13 amino acids. CDR1 SEHNR and CDR2 FQNEAQ come from the germline V gene (reference sequence). Trimming at V came to 6 bases and at J to 4 bases, leaving 5 bases not matched to a gene.

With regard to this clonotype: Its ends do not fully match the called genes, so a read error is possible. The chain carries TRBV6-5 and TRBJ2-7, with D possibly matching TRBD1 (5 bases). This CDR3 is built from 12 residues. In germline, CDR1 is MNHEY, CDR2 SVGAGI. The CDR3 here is CAGSIDRYEQYF. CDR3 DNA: TGTGCCGGCAGTATAGACAGATACGAGCAGTACTTC.

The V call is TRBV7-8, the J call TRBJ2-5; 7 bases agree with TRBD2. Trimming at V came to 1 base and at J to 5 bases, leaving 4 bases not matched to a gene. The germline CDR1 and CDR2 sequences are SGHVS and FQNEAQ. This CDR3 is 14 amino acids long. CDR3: CASSLVRLAETQYF. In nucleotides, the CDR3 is TGTGCCAGCAGCTTAGTCCGACTAGCCGAGACCCAGTACTTC.

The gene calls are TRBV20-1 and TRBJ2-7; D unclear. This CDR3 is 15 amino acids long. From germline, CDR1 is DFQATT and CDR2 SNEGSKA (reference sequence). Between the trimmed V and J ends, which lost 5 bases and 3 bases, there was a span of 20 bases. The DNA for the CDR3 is TGCAGTGCTTTCGTTTCCCGGACGGTGGGCTACGAGCAGTACTTC. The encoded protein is CSAFVSRTVGYEQYF.

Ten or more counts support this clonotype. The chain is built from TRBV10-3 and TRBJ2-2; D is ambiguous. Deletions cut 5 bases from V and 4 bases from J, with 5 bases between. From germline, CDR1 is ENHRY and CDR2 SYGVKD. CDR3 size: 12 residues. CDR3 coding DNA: TGTGCCATCAGTACACGCACCGGGGAGCTGTTTTTT. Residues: CAISTRTGELFF.

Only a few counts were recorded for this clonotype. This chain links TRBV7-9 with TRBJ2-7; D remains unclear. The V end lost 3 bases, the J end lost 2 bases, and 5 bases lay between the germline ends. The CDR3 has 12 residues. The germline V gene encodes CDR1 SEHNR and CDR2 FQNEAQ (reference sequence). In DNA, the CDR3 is TGTGCCAGCAGCTTCTCTCCCTACGAGCAGTACTTC. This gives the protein CASSFSPYEQYF.

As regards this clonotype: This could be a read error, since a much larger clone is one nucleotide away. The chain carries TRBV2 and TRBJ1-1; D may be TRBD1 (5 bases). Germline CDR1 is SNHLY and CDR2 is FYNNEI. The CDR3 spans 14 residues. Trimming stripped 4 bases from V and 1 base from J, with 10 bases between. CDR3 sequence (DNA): TGTGCCAGCAGTGCGACAGCGGCGAACACTGAAGCTTTCTTT. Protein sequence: CASSATAANTEAFF.

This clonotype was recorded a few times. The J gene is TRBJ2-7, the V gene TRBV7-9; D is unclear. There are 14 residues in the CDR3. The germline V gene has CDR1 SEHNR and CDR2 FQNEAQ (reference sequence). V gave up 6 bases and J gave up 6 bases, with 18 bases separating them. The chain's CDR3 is CASSLSWRAGEQYF. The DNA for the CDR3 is TGTGCCAGCAGTTTATCGTGGCGAGCTGGCGAGCAGTACTTC.

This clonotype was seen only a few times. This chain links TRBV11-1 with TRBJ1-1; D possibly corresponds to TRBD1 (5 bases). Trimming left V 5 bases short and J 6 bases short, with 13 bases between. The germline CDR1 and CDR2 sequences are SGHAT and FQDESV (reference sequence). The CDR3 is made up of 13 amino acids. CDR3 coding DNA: TGTGCCAGCAGCCACAACCAGGGTTCTGAAGCTTTCTTT. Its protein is CASSHNQGSEAFF.